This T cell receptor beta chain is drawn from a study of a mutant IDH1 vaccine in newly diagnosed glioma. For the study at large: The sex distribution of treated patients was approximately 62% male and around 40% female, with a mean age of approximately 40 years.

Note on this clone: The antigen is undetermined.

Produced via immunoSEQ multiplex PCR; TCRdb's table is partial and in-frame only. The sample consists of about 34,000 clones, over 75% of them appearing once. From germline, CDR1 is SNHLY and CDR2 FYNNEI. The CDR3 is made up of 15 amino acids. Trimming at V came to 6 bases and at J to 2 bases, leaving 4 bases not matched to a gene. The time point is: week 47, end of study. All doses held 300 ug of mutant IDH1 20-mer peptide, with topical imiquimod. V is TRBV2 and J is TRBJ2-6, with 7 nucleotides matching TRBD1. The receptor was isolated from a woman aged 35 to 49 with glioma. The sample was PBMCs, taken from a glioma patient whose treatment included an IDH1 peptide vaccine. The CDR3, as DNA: TGTGCCAGCAGGGCTGACAGGGCTGGGGCCAACGTCCTGACTTTC. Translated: CASRADRAGANVLTF.